This T cell receptor (beta chain) emerged from a study of T cell repertoires in cytomegalovirus infection. Study information: Through public TCR beta signatures, both CMV infection and matching HLA type were indicated.

Study-level points and caveats: HLA-C-restricted, CMV-specific TCR beta clonotypes were dominant ex vivo. Frequencies of public TCR beta families were cumulated, and this identified carriers of CMV plus the relevant HLA.

TCRdb reprocessed the reads via MiXCR and lists one record per CDR3 protein. The sample shows 680,000 or so distinct CDR3 sequences, 35% of them seen only once. The germline V gene encodes CDR1 SGHTA and CDR2 FQGNSA. This CDR3 is built from 17 residues. Notes on this clonotype: Its antigen is currently unknown. One end of the junction varies from germline; a read error may be responsible.

The chain uses TRBV7-2 and TRBJ2-3; 7 nucleotides agree with TRBD2. This TCR was recovered from a human donor in good health (CMV status not recorded). Some clones in this sample may be carry-over from other donors' samples. The source material was PBMCs. The CDR3 coding sequence is TGTGCCAACAGCTTAGGGCTAAACCGGGACTACACAGATACGCAGTATTTT. Translated: CANSLGLNRDYTDTQYF.